This TCR beta chain was obtained from a study of T cells expressing NK-cell markers. TCRdb processed the 5' RACE reads again and assigns one entry to each CDR3 protein, with no DNA. In total, the table holds 150,000 or so distinct CDR3 sequences. In germline, CDR1 is SGHDT, CDR2 YYEEEE. The CDR3 consists of 15 residues. The receptor's source is a woman aged 18-70 years in good health. Input material: blood T cells: a sorted CD56 or NKG2C T cell subset, CD4+ or CD8+ T cells, or bulk PBMC T cells (not recorded which). The chain recombines TRBV5-6 with TRBJ2-1. CDR3 loop: CASSRRLGSYNEQFF.